This T cell receptor (beta chain) was recovered during a study of cytomegalovirus exposure and HLA in healthy donors. Findings and caveats of the study: Testing in vitro showed a few CMV-associated chains specific for CMV antigens. The tendency of first-cohort TCR clusters to co-occur in the roughly 110 validation repertoires emerged from a later analysis.

Using immunoSEQ multiplex PCR, the repertoire was profiled, and TCRdb retains in-frame clones only, with some absent. In the table there are 100,000 to 150,000 clones, about 93% of which are singletons. Turning to this clone: The antigen remains undetermined.

In germline, CDR1 is MDHEN, CDR2 SYDVKM. V gave up 4 bases and J gave up 6 bases; unmatched junction bases: 5. There are 13 residues in the CDR3. The chain is built from TRBV28 and TRBJ2-7; 8 bases map to TRBD2. The TCR originated in a woman in her late teens or twenties in good health and CMV-seronegative. The specimen sequenced was PBMCs. CDR3 sequence (DNA): TGTGCCAGCAGTTCGGGGGGGGTAAGCGAGCAGTACTTC. Translated: CASSSGGVSEQYF.